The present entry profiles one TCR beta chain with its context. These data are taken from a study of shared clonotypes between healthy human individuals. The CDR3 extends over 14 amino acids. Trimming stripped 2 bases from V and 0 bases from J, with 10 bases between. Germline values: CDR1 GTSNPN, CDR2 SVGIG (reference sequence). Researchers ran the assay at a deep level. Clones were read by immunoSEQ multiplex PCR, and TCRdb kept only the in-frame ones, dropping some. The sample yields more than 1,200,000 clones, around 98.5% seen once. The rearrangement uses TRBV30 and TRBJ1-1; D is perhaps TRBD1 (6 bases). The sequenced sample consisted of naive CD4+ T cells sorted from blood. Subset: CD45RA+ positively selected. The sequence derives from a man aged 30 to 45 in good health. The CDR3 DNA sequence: TGTGCCTGGAGTCACGGGACATTGAACACTGAAGCTTTCTTT. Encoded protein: CAWSHGTLNTEAFF.